A selection of T cell receptor beta chains follows, all from one sample in a study of blood T cell repertoires in COVID-19. Only in-frame clones appear in the TCRdb table, and some are missing; sequencing was by immunoSEQ multiplex PCR. In the table there are about 83,000 clones, 65% to 85% of which are singletons. The sequencing input was peripheral blood. The receptor source for this set is a woman older than 75 with acute or convalescent COVID-19. Both conserved end residues are part of each CDR3. D genes are given only for firm matches. Rows give clone size only sometimes, using once, few, many, or a class for an expanded clone.

TRBV30	TRBJ2-7	-	TRBD2	CAWATSGGPYEQYF	TGTGCCTGGGCCACTAGCGGGGGACCATACGAGCAGTACTTC
TRBV30	TRBJ1-2	-	TRBD1	CAWSRKDTGVHGYTF	TGTGCCTGGTCAAGGAAAGACACAGGGGTACATGGCTACACCTTC
TRBV5-6	TRBJ1-2	once	-	CASSPGAVGIYGYTF	TGTGCCAGCAGCCCCGGCGCGGTTGGAATCTATGGCTACACCTTC
TRBV2	TRBJ1-2	-	TRBD1	CASRTGPNYGYTF	TGTGCCAGCAGGACAGGGCCCAACTATGGCTACACCTTC
TRBV25-1	TRBJ1-5	-	TRBD1	CASSAQGANSNQPQHF	TGTGCCAGCAGCGCACAGGGGGCCAATAGCAATCAGCCCCAGCATTTT
TRBV10-3	TRBJ1-2	-	-	CAIKSAAKWYGYTF	TGTGCCATCAAGTCAGCGGCTAAATGGTATGGCTACACCTTC
TRBV6-1	TRBJ1-4	-	TRBD1	CASSEAVRGPTNEKLFF	TGTGCCAGCAGTGAAGCGGTCAGGGGGCCCACTAATGAAAAACTGTTTTTT
TRBV7-2	TRBJ1-2	-	-	CASSPGPHGYTF	TGTGCCAGCAGTCCAGGGCCTCATGGCTACACCTTC
TRBV5-4	TRBJ1-1	-	TRBD1	CASQNRGPNRPAFF	TGTGCCAGCCAAAACAGGGGCCCGAACAGGCCAGCTTTCTTT
TRBV5-1	TRBJ2-1	-	TRBD1	CASSPEGQAYNEQFF	TGCGCCAGCAGCCCGGAAGGACAGGCCTACAATGAGCAGTTCTTC